A single sample gave rise to the 6 T cell receptor beta chains below, sequenced in a study of somatic mutations in cytotoxic T cells in rheumatoid arthritis. Repertoires were generated with immunoSEQ multiplex PCR, while TCRdb's copy carries only in-frame clones and drops some. The sample has some 19,000 clones, over 75% seen once. Sequenced: CD8+ T cells sorted from blood. Receptors originate from a man aged 18 to 30 with rheumatoid arthritis.

The gene calls are TRBV5-3 and TRBJ2-1; 9 bases fit TRBD1. TRBV5-3 is an ORF, with its function uncertain. The CDR3 has 15 residues. V lost 4 bases and J lost 6; bases outside the gene matches: 8. CDR3 amino acids: CARSAGQGCINEQFF. The CDR3 nucleotides read TGTGCCAGAAGCGCCGGACAGGGGTGTATCAATGAGCAGTTCTTC.

The genes are TRBV20-1 and TRBJ2-7; no firm D call. Trimming cost V 4 bases and J 9 bases, with 13 bases left between them. The germline CDR1 and CDR2 sequences are DFQATT and SNEGSKA (reference sequence). The CDR3 is 11 residues long. CDR3: CSATPMSGQYF. The DNA for the CDR3 is TGCAGTGCTACCCCGATGAGTGGGCAGTACTTC.

The V call is TRBV21-1, the J call TRBJ2-3; no DNA check was done on the table's D call, TRBD1. TRBV21-1 corresponds to a pseudogene. The CDR3 loop spans 15 amino acids. The CDR3 spells CASARTGSSTDTQYF. CDR3 nucleotides: TGTGCCAGCGCTCGGACAGGTTCTAGCACAGATACGCAGTATTTT.

The sample holds a few counts of this clone. The same CDR3 also results from other DNA sequences found in this sample. The chain links TRBV19 to TRBJ1-1, with a weak D call TRBD1 (5 bases). This CDR3 spans 13 amino acids. Trimming shortened V by 2 bases and J by 1 base, and 5 bases separated the two germline ends. Germline-derived CDR1 and CDR2 are LNHDA and SQIVND (reference sequence). CDR3: CASSIQGNTEAFF. As DNA, the CDR3 is TGTGCCAGTAGTATACAGGGGAACACTGAAGCTTTCTTT. Combining the CDR3 with reference TRBV19 and TRBJ1-1 gives the whole variable domain DGGITQSPKYLFRKEGQNVTLSCEQNLNHDAMYWYRQDPGQGLRLIYYSQIVNDFQKGDIAEGYSVSREKKESFPLTVTSAQKNPTAFYLCASSIQGNTEAFFGQGTRLTVV.

Only one count was recorded for this clone. This rearrangement joins TRBV7-6 to TRBJ2-1, with 13 bases that match TRBD2. This CDR3 has 19 residues. V shed 0 bases, J shed 3 bases, and the junction held 8 bases outside the gene matches. The V gene's germline CDR1 is SGHVS and CDR2 FNYEAQ. Here the CDR3 reads CASSLADNTSGGGYNEQFF. The CDR3 bases are TGTGCCAGCAGCTTAGCCGATAATACTAGCGGGGGGGGCTACAATGAGCAGTTCTTC.

The count of this clone is one. J is TRBJ1-1 and V is TRBV2; D unclear. In germline, CDR1 is SNHLY, CDR2 FYNNEI. With 6 bases removed from V and 1 base from J, the gap between germline ends came to 18 bases. This CDR3 has 16 amino acids. This CDR3 is CASRLTPSSGNTEAFF. CDR3 bases: TGTGCCAGCAGATTGACACCTTCATCCGGGAACACTGAAGCTTTCTTT.